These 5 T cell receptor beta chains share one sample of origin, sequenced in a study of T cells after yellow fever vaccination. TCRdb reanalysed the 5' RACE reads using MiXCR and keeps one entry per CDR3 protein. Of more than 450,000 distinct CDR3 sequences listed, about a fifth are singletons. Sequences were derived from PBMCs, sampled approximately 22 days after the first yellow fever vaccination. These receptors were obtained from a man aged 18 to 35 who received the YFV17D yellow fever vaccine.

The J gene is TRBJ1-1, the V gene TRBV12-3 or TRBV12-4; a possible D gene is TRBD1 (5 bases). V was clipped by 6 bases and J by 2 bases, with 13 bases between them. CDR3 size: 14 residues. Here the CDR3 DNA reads TGTGCCAGCAGGCCGAGGGGAGCCAACACTGAAGCTTTCTTT. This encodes CASRPRGANTEAFF.

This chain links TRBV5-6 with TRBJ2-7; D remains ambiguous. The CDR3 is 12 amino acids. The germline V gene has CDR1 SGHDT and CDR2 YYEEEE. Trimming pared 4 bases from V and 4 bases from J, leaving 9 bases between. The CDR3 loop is CASSQNRYEQYV. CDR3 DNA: TGTGCCAGCAGCCAGAATAGATACGAGCAGTACGTC.

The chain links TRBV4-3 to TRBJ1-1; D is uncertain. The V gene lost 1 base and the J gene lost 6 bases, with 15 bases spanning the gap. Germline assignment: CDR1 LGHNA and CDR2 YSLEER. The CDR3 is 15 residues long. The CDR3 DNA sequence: TGCGCCAGCAGCCAAGTGCCGGGGAAGTGGGCTGAAGCTTTCTTT. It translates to CASSQVPGKWAEAFF.

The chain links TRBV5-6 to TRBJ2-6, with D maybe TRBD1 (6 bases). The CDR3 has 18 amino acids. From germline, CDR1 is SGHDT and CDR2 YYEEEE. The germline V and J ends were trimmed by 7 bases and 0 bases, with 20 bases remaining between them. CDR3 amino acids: CASGGTGQGSSGANVLTF. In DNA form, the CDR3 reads TGTGCCAGCGGGGGTACGGGACAAGGAAGCTCTGGGGCCAACGTCCTGACTTTC.

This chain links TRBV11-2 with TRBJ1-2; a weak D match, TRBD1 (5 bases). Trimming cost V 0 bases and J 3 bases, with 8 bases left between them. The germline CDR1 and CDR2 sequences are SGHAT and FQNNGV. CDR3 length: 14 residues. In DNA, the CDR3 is TGTGCCAGCAGCTTAGACGCAGGGTACTATGGCTACACCTTC. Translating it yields CASSLDAGYYGYTF.